The 26 T cell receptor beta chains below all came from one sample that was sequenced in a study of shared clonotypes between healthy human individuals. Sequencing used immunoSEQ multiplex PCR; TCRdb keeps in-frame clones, though not all of them. The sample lists 2.3 million or so clones, just over 90% occurring once. The sequenced sample consisted of naive CD4+ T cells from PBMCs. This sample's subset: CD45RA+ positively selected. The receptors originated from a man between 18 and 29 years old in good health. Some clones in this sample may be carry-over from other donors' samples.

This rearrangement joins TRBV6-5 to TRBJ2-3; the D is unclear. Germline V gene sequence: CDR1 MNHEY, CDR2 SVGAGI. The germline V and J ends were trimmed by 0 bases and 1 base, with 11 bases remaining between them. The CDR3 covers 16 residues. The CDR3 here is CASSYSANLGTDTQYF. CDR3 DNA: TGTGCCAGCAGTTACTCCGCCAACTTGGGCACAGATACGCAGTATTTT.

CDR3 protein: CASRGDRGHNEQFF. CDR3 sequence (DNA): TGTGCCAGCAGGGGGGACAGGGGGCACAATGAGCAGTTCTTC. The chain combines TRBV28 with TRBJ2-1, with 12 bases matching TRBD1. Germline CDR1 and CDR2: MDHEN and SYDVKM. The trim removed 6 bases at V and 5 bases at J, leaving 2 bases unmatched. This CDR3 has 14 amino acids.

This chain connects TRBV7-9 to TRBJ2-7; 8 bases line up with TRBD1. The CDR3 sequence is 16 residues long. J gave up 2 bases and V 5 bases, and 11 bases lay outside the gene matches. CDR1 SEHNR and CDR2 FQNEAQ come from the germline V gene (reference sequence). This chain's CDR3 is CASSPSFPTGAYEQYF. The CDR3 DNA sequence: TGTGCCAGCAGCCCCAGCTTCCCGACAGGGGCCTACGAGCAGTACTTC.

Notes on this clone: Additional DNA sequences in this sample encode the identical CDR3. V gene TRBV29-1 combines with J gene TRBJ1-1; D remains unclear. The germline CDR1 and CDR2 sequences are SQVTM and ANQGSEA. V dropped 1 base and J dropped 0 bases, with 9 bases sitting between them. CDR3 length: 14 amino acids. The CDR3 nucleotides read TGCAGCGTTGAAGGACGGATTATGAACACTGAAGCTTTCTTT. Encoded protein: CSVEGRIMNTEAFF.

The chain uses TRBV9 and TRBJ2-1; TRBD1 matches at 7 bases. V lost 4 bases, J lost 4 bases, and 8 bases stayed unmatched. Germline V CDR1 and CDR2: SGDLS, YYNGEE. This CDR3 has 15 residues. Here the CDR3 DNA reads TGTGCCAGCAGCTCCCAAGGGACAGAATACAATGAGCAGTTCTTC. Its protein product is CASSSQGTEYNEQFF.

The chain has TRBV5-1 and TRBJ2-2; 11 nucleotides line up with TRBD2. The CDR3 has 16 residues. Germline CDR1 and CDR2: SGHRS and YFSETQ. The J segment lost 4 bases and the V segment lost 3 bases, leaving 5 bases of the junction unmatched. The CDR3 region has the DNA TGCGCCAGCAGCTCCCTAGCGGGAGGTGGCACCGGGGAGCTGTTTTTT. This gives the protein CASSSLAGGGTGELFF.

This clone was counted a single time. V gene TRBV7-6 combines with J gene TRBJ1-1; 11 bases line up with TRBD1. With 5 bases clipped from V and 5 bases from J, the junction kept 7 bases outside the gene matches. CDR3 length equals 15 residues. CDR1 is SGHVS, CDR2 FNYEAQ, per germline. Here the CDR3 DNA reads TGTGCCAGCAGCAGGGGACAGGGGGGTGGTACTGAAGCTTTCTTT. It is translated as CASSRGQGGGTEAFF.

In regard to this clone: At one end, the junction sequence differs from germline, possibly due to a read error. V is TRBV5-8 and J is TRBJ2-7; TRBD1 might be the D (5 bases). The CDR3 sequence is 11 residues long. Per germline, CDR1 SGHTS and CDR2 YDEGEE. CDR3 DNA: TGTGCCAGCAGCTTGGACAGTGTGGGGCCATTC. Amino acids: CASSLDSVGPF.

V is TRBV7-9 and J is TRBJ2-2, with D perhaps TRBD1 (5 bases). Germline CDR1 SEHNR, CDR2 FQNEAQ (reference sequence). Trimming removed 5 bases from V and 2 bases from J, with 15 bases in between. The CDR3 totals 16 residues. DNA for the CDR3: TGTGCCAGCAGCGCATACAGGAGAACTAACACCGGGGAGCTGTTTTTT. Translation: CASSAYRRTNTGELFF.

This chain connects TRBV6-5 to TRBJ1-2; D may be TRBD1 (6 bases). CDR1 is MNHEY and CDR2 is SVGAGI in the germline V gene. V lost 2 bases to trimming and J lost 6 bases, with 16 bases between them. The length of the CDR3 is 15 residues. This CDR3 reads CASSYRGGASNGYTF. The CDR3 coding sequence is TGTGCCAGCAGTTACCGGGGGGGCGCTTCGAATGGCTACACCTTC.

In this sample, this clone turned up once. The chain recombines TRBV7-8 with TRBJ2-5; D is tentatively TRBD1 or TRBD2 (5 bases each). There are 15 residues in the CDR3. Germline V CDR1 and CDR2: SGHVS, FQNEAQ. With 3 bases removed from V and 5 bases from J, the gap between germline ends came to 16 bases. The CDR3 reads CASSFRDLRGETQYF. Here the CDR3 DNA reads TGTGCCAGCAGCTTCCGGGACCTCCGTGGGGAGACCCAGTACTTC.

The chain links TRBV5-4 to TRBJ2-1; 12 bases agree with TRBD2. Trimming cost V 0 bases and J 0 bases; bases outside gene matches: 4. CDR3 length: 18 amino acids. Germline CDR1 reads SGHNT; CDR2 reads YYREEE (reference sequence). CDR3 DNA: TGTGCCAGCAGCTTGGCCACTAGCGGGAGGAGCTCCTACAATGAGCAGTTCTTC. As protein: CASSLATSGRSSYNEQFF.

The V gene is TRBV11-3, the J gene TRBJ1-3; D is ambiguous. The CDR3 consists of 20 residues. The germline CDR1 and CDR2 sequences are SGHNT and YENEEA. Trimming cost V 0 bases and J 0 bases, with 21 bases left between them. CDR3 residues: CASSLDPKVWVLISGNTIYF. In nucleotides, the CDR3 is TGTGCCAGCAGCTTAGATCCGAAGGTTTGGGTGCTCATCTCTGGAAACACCATATATTTT.

A single count supports this clone. The V call is TRBV4-2, the J call TRBJ1-1; the D is unclear. The V gene lost 3 bases and the J gene lost 6 bases, with 17 bases spanning the gap. Germline CDR1 reads LGHNA; CDR2 reads YNFKEQ. CDR3 length: 15 amino acids. CDR3 nucleotide sequence: TGTGCCAGCAGCCACGCCGGAAATCTGGGCGCTGAAGCTTTCTTT. Its protein is CASSHAGNLGAEAFF.

The chain has TRBV4-1 and TRBJ2-4; TRBD1 is a possible D gene (5 bases). Trimming removed 0 bases from V and 1 base from J, with 16 bases in between. The CDR3 extends over 18 amino acids. Germline CDR1 is MGHRA and CDR2 is YSYEKL. CDR3 amino acids: CASSQEGIRVVAKNIQYF. In DNA, the CDR3 is TGCGCCAGCAGCCAAGAAGGGATCAGGGTAGTTGCCAAAAACATTCAGTACTTC.

The chain employs TRBV7-3 and TRBJ2-5; D unresolved. The CDR3 runs 14 residues. From germline, CDR1 is SGHTA and CDR2 FQGTGA. V lost 5 bases and J lost 4, with 14 bases in between. The CDR3 coding sequence is TGTGCCAGCAGCCCCGATTGGCAGGCAGAGACCCAGTACTTC. Translating gives CASSPDWQAETQYF. Full variable domain (remainder filled in from reference TRBV7-3 and TRBJ2-5): GAGVSQTPSNKVTEKGKYVELRCDPISGHTALYWYRQSLGQGPEFLIYFQGTGAADDSGLPNDRFFAVRPEGSVSTLKIQRTERGDSAVYLCASSPDWQAETQYFGPGTRLLVL.

The rearrangement links TRBV19 to TRBJ2-7; 8 bases match TRBD2. The V gene end was trimmed by 6 bases and the J gene end by 6 bases; junction bases not matched to a gene: 7. CDR3 length: 13 amino acids. CDR1 and CDR2 (germline): LNHDA, SQIVND (reference sequence). The CDR3 coding sequence is TGTGCCAGTAGCGCCGGACTAGCTCGCGAGCAGTACTTC. Its translation is CASSAGLAREQYF.

The CDR3 bases are TGCGCCAGCAGCCAAGTTTTGGGAGCTCTCTACGAGCAGTACTTC. Its protein product is CASSQVLGALYEQYF. This sequence joins TRBV4-1 and TRBJ2-7; TRBD2 is a possible D gene (5 bases). Germline V gene data show CDR1 as MGHRA and CDR2 as YSYEKL. V lost 1 base to trimming and J lost 3 bases, with 13 bases between them. This CDR3 comprises 15 residues.

This chain joins TRBV14 and TRBJ2-7; 7 nucleotides match TRBD2. The CDR3 consists of 14 residues. Germline V gene data show CDR1 as SGHDN and CDR2 as FVKESK. With V trimmed by 2 bases and J by 3 bases, 4 bases remained unmatched. This CDR3 reads CASSQYTGGYEQYF. In DNA form, the CDR3 reads TGTGCCAGCAGCCAATATACGGGGGGCTACGAGCAGTACTTC.

The CDR3 DNA follows: TGTGCCAGCAGGGGGACAGGGGCTATTAACTATGGCTACACCTTC. Translated: CASRGTGAINYGYTF. This chain connects TRBV27 to TRBJ1-2; 10 nucleotides line up with TRBD1. V lost 6 bases to trimming and J lost 1 base; unmatched junction nucleotides: 5. The CDR3 contains 15 residues. Germline loops: CDR1 MNHEY, CDR2 SMNVEV (reference sequence).

The V gene is TRBV18, the J gene TRBJ2-7; TRBD2 aligns across 11 bases. Unmatched junction bases numbered 8, after V lost 6 bases and J lost 4 bases. Germline CDR1 reads KGHSH; CDR2 reads LQKENI. CDR3 size: 15 residues. The CDR3 DNA is TGTGCCAGCTCTACACTAGCGGGAGAAATATACGAGCAGTACTTC. This translates into CASSTLAGEIYEQYF.

The J gene is TRBJ2-1, the V gene TRBV7-3, with TRBD2 identical over 7 bases. Germline CDR1 and CDR2: SGHTA and FQGTGA. V shed 2 bases, J shed 6 bases, and the junction held 10 bases outside the gene matches. This CDR3 has 16 amino acids. CDR3 sequence reads: CASSLFAGVKSNEQFF. CDR3 DNA: TGTGCCAGCAGCTTATTTGCGGGAGTAAAATCCAATGAGCAGTTCTTC.

Of note for this clone: Additional DNA sequences in this sample encode the identical CDR3. This chain links TRBV7-2 with TRBJ2-7, with 8 positions matching TRBD1. CDR1 and CDR2 (germline): SGHTA, FQGNSA. The V gene end was trimmed by 5 bases and the J gene end by 2 bases; junction bases not matched to a gene: 5. The CDR3 has 14 residues. The CDR3, as DNA: TGTGCCAGCAGCCCCCGACAGGGGCCCTACGAGCAGTACTTC. Amino acids: CASSPRQGPYEQYF.

V is TRBV27 and J is TRBJ2-1; possible D gene TRBD1, 6 bases. CDR1 and CDR2 from the germline V gene are MNHEY and SMNVEV (reference sequence). Trimming shortened V by 3 bases and J by 7 bases, and 19 bases separated the two germline ends. This CDR3 is built from 16 residues. The CDR3, as DNA: TGTGCCAGCAGTTTGAAGGGGGTGGGGATTTGGAATGAGCAGTTCTTC. Its translation is CASSLKGVGIWNEQFF.

This clone was seen once. The chain employs TRBV2 and TRBJ1-2; 10 bases fit TRBD1. In germline, CDR1 is SNHLY, CDR2 FYNNEI. This CDR3 has 15 residues. V shed 3 bases, J shed 8 bases, and the junction held 9 bases outside the gene matches. CDR3 bases: TGTGCCAGCAGTGATCCCAGACAGGGGGCCGGAGGCTACACCTTC. Protein product: CASSDPRQGAGGYTF. The complete variable domain, with remaining parts taken from reference TRBV2 and TRBJ1-2, reads EPEVTQTPSHQVTQMGQEVILRCVPISNHLYFYWYRQILGQKVEFLVSFYNNEISEKSEIFDDQFSVERPDGSNFTLKIRSTKLEDSAMYFCASSDPRQGAGGYTFGSGTRLTVV.

The chain is built from TRBV5-1 and TRBJ2-5; 9 bases match TRBD2. The CDR3 covers 17 residues. Germline values: CDR1 SGHRS, CDR2 YFSETQ. Germline trimming cut 4 bases from V and 4 bases from J; bases unmatched to any gene: 14. CDR3 region: CASSGQLAGSRRETQYF. CDR3 sequence (DNA): TGCGCCAGCAGCGGACAACTAGCGGGCTCTCGTAGAGAGACCCAGTACTTC.